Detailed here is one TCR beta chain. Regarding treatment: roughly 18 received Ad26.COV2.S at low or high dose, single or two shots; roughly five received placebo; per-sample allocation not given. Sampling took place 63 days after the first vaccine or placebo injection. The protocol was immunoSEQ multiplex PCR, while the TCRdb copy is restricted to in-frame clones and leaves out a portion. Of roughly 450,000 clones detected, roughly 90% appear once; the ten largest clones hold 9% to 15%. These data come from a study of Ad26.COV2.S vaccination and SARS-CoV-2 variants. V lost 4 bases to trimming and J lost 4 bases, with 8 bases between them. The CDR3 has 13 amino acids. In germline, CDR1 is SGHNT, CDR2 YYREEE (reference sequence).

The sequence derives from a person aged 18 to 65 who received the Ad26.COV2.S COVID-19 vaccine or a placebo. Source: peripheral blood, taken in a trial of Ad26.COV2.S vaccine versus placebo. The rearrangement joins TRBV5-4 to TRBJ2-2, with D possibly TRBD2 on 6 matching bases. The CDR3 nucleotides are TGTGCCAGCAGCCGGAGGGGCACCGGGGAGCTGTTTTTT. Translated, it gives CASSRRGTGELFF.